The table lists the clone carrying this T cell receptor (beta chain) with a count of one. The source of the sample is a study of blood T cell repertoires in COVID-19. The overall study: Spain, Italy and the United States supplied samples that represented acute and convalescent COVID-19. PBMCs, B-cell-depleted T cells, or T cells provided the cDNA or gDNA that made up the material.

Unmatched junction bases numbered 6, after V lost 4 bases and J lost 8 bases. Germline-derived CDR1 and CDR2 are SGHRS and YFSETQ. The CDR3 has 13 residues. Original processing notes: Reference gene primer amplification gave estimated nucleated cell counts. Clones were sequenced by immunoSEQ multiplex PCR, and TCRdb holds only the in-frame ones, with some missing. V, J and clone size are those of that table, while D and trimming were read from the DNA. Altogether about 76,000 clones are present, 75% to 90% being singletons, with the ten largest covering roughly a sixth. Input material: peripheral blood. The sequence was collected from a human donor in a cohort sampled during active COVID-19. The chain links TRBV5-1 to TRBJ2-1; 7 nucleotides match TRBD2. The DNA for the CDR3 is TGCGCCAGCAGCCGCGGGGGAAACGATGAGCAGTTCTTC. It is translated as CASSRGGNDEQFF.